These T cell receptor beta chains were read from a single sample in a study of Tregs in tolerant kidney transplant recipients. Profiling relied on immunoSEQ multiplex PCR, and the TCRdb table lists in-frame clones only, not all of them. The data contain about 52,000 clones, around 93% of them singletons. Specimen: CD8+ T cells from blood (PBMCs), collected 24 months after the transplant. All receptors derive from a human patient who received a combined kidney and bone marrow transplant. Some T cells may be provided by the graft donor. Each CDR3 is given with its conserved first and last residue. D genes are given only for firm matches. Expanded clones are given a class, and other clones once, few, many or no size at all.

J gene | clone size | D gene | V gene | CDR3 protein
TRBJ1-2 | . | . | TRBV7-2 | CASSLGSRDYGYTF
TRBJ1-5 | once | . | TRBV6-5 | CASSPDRYNQPQHF
TRBJ2-5 | . | TRBD1 | TRBV7-7 | CASSPGTGGETQYF
TRBJ2-7 | . | TRBD2 | TRBV5-6 | CASSASGNYYEQYF
TRBJ1-1 | . | . | TRBV4-1 | CASSRGGTEAFF
TRBJ2-3 | few | TRBD2 | TRBV7-3 | CASSLVLAGGTDTQYF
TRBJ2-7 | . | TRBD1 | TRBV4-3 | CASSQERQGSYEQYF
TRBJ2-7 | . | TRBD2 | TRBV7-9 | CASSPLGASGTYEQYF
TRBJ2-3 | once | TRBD1 | TRBV9 | CASSVRGGTGLTDTQYF
TRBJ2-7 | . | . | TRBV5-6 | CASSFGTLAREQYF
TRBJ2-2 | . | TRBD2 | TRBV27 | CASSLFASGRSGELFF
TRBJ1-1 | few | . | TRBV5-6 | CASSAGNTEAFF
TRBJ2-7 | . | . | TRBV9 | CASSSDSYEQYF
TRBJ2-1 | . | . | TRBV5-4 | CASSMPGHSYNEQFF
TRBJ2-7 | . | . | TRBV4-3 | CASSAIGGYEQYF
TRBJ1-1 | . | . | TRBV13 | CASSFGRDITEAFF
TRBJ2-2 | . | TRBD2 | TRBV25-1 | CASSEWGGGANGELFF
. | . | . | TRBV4-3 | CASSQDRDKSYEQYF
TRBJ2-3 | . | TRBD1 | TRBV27 | CASSYTGVLDTQYF
TRBJ1-6 | once | TRBD1 | TRBV4-2 | CASSQISGQGYSPLHF
TRBJ1-1 | . | TRBD1 | TRBV4-2 | CASSQDLTGGVNTEAFF
TRBJ2-4 | once | . | TRBV30 | CAWTVRANIQYF
TRBJ2-1 | . | TRBD2 | TRBV13 | CASSLDGRADRGQFF
TRBJ2-3 | few | TRBD1 | TRBV5-6 | CASSHLHRDRGTDTQYF
TRBJ2-3 | . | . | TRBV27 | CASSLSRIAELDTQYF
TRBJ2-1 | . | . | TRBV18 | CASSLSGSLSYNEQFF
TRBJ2-7 | . | TRBD2 | TRBV5-4 | CASSGGTSGAYEQYF
TRBJ1-5 | . | . | TRBV6-5 | CASSSETGYSNQPQHF